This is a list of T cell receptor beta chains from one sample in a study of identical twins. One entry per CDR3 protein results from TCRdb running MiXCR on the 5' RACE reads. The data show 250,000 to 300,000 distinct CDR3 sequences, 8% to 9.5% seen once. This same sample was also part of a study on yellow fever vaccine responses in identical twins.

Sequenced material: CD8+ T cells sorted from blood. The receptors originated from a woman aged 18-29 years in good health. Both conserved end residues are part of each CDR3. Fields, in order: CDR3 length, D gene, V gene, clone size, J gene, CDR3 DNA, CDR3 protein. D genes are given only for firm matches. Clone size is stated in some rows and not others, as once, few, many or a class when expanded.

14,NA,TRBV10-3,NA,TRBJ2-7,TGTGCCATCAGTGATATGGGGTCCACCTACGAGCAGTACTTC,CAISDMGSTYEQYF
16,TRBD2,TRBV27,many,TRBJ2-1,TGTGCCAGCAGTTATACGCTAGCGGGCTCCTACAATGAGCAGTTCTTC,CASSYTLAGSYNEQFF
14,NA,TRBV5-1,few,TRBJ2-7,TGCGCCAGCAGCTATGTGGAATTGAGCTACGAGCAGTACTTC,CASSYVELSYEQYF
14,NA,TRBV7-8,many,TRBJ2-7,TGTGCCAGCAGCTTAGTGGACGGCTCCTACGAGCAGTACTTC,CASSLVDGSYEQYF
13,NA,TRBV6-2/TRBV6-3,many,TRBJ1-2,TGTGCTATAACGGCCGGTGCTAACTATGGCTACACCTTC,CAITAGANYGYTF
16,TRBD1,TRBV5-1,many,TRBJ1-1,TGCGCCAGCAGCTTGACGCCTTTGGGACAGGACACTGAAGCTTTCTTT,CASSLTPLGQDTEAFF
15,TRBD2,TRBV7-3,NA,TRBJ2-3,TGTGCCAGCAGCTTAACTAGCGGGGGCCCAGATACGCAGTATTTT,CASSLTSGGPDTQYF
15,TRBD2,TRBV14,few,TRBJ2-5,TGTGCCAGCAGCCTCAGCGGGATCGGCCAAGAGACCCAGTACTTC,CASSLSGIGQETQYF
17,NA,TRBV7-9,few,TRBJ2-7,TGTGCCAGCAGCGGAACCGGGACATCACGTTCAGGAGACGAGCAGTACTTC,CASSGTGTSRSGDEQYF
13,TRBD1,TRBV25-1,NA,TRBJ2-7,TGTGCCAGCAGTGACAGGCTCCAGGGACAGGAGTACTTC,CASSDRLQGQEYF
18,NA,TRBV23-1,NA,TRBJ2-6,TGCGCCAGCAGTCAATCGAAAGGCCCGTGCTCTGGGGCCAACGTCCTGACTTTC,CASSQSKGPCSGANVLTF
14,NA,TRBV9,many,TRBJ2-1,TGTGCCAGCAGCGTAACGAACTCCCGTCATGAGCAGTTCTTC,CASSVTNSRHEQFF
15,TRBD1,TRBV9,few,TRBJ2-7,TGTGCCAGCAGCGTAGACGGGGACAGCTCCTACGAGCAGTACTTC,CASSVDGDSSYEQYF
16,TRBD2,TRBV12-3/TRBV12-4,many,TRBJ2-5,TGTGCCAGCAGTTTAGCTGGCGGGAGGGACCAAGAGACCCAGTACTTC,CASSLAGGRDQETQYF
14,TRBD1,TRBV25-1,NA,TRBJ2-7,TGTGCCAGCAGTGTGCAGGGGGCCGGGAACGAGCAGTACTTC,CASSVQGAGNEQYF
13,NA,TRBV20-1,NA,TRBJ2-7,TGCAGTGCTATAGGACACCTCTCCTACGAGCAGTACTTC,CSAIGHLSYEQYF
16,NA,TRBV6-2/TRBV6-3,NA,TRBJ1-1,TGTGCCAGCATTCGAAGGAAGACAGGTATGAACACTGAAGCTTTCTTT,CASIRRKTGMNTEAFF
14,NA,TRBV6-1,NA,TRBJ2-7,TGTGCCAGCAGGACCGGGACGGACCCCTACGAGCAGTACTTC,CASRTGTDPYEQYF
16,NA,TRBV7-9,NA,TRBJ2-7,TGTGCCAGCAGCTTAGCGCAGGGACCAACAGACTACGAGCAGTACTTC,CASSLAQGPTDYEQYF
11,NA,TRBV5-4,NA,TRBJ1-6,TGTGCCAGCAGCCATGGGGGGACGCACCACTTT,CASSHGGTHHF
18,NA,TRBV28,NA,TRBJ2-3,TGTGCCAGCAGTCGTACCCCGACTCAGGGTTACGGCACAGATACGCAGTATTTT,CASSRTPTQGYGTDTQYF
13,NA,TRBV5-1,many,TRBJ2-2,TGCGCCAGCAGCTTGGAAGACACCGGGGAGCTGTTTTTT,CASSLEDTGELFF
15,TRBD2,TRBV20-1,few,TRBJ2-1,TGCAGTGCTAGAGATCCCAGCGGGGTTTGGAATGAGCAGTTCTTC,CSARDPSGVWNEQFF
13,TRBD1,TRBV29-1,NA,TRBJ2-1,TGCAGCGTTCGACAGGGGGGGTATAATGAGCAGTTCTTC,CSVRQGGYNEQFF
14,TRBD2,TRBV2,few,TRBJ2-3,TGTGCCAGTATTAGCGGGGGGGCCGGAGATACGCAGTATTTT,CASISGGAGDTQYF
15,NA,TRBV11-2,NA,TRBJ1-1,TGTGCCAGCAGCTTAGGGCGGCCAGGGGACACTGAAGCTTTCTTT,CASSLGRPGDTEAFF
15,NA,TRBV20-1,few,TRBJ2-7,TGCAGTGCTAGAGATCTAAGTAGCGGAGAGTACGAGCAGTACTTC,CSARDLSSGEYEQYF
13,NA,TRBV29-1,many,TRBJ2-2,TGCAGCGTTCTGCTGGGCGCGACCGGGGAGCTGTTTTTT,CSVLLGATGELFF
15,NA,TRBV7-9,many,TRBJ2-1,TGTGCCAGCAGCCTTCCTACATATCCCTACAATGAGCAGTTCTTC,CASSLPTYPYNEQFF
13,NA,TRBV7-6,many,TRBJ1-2,TGTGCCAGCAGCTTACTCGACACAAATGGCTACACCTTC,CASSLLDTNGYTF
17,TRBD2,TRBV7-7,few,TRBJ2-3,TGTGCTAGCAGCTTGGGGGGGACTAGCGGGAGAGCAGATACGCAGTATTTT,CASSLGGTSGRADTQYF
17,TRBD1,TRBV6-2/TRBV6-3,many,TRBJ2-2,TGTGCCAGCAGTTACTCGCCGGACAGGGGGCTTACCGGGGAGCTGTTTTTT,CASSYSPDRGLTGELFF
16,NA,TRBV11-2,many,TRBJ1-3,TGTGCCAGCAGCTTGTGGCGCGAGTGGTCTGGAAACACCATATATTTT,CASSLWREWSGNTIYF
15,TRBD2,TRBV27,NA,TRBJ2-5,TGTGCCAGCAGGAAGAGCGGGGGGAGGGGAGAGACCCAGTACTTC,CASRKSGGRGETQYF
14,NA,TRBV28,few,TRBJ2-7,TGTGCCAGCAGTCCCCCAGGGTACAACGACGAGCAGTACTTC,CASSPPGYNDEQYF
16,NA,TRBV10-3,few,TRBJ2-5,TGTGCCATCAGTGGGGACCCGGGGGAGCACCAAGAGACCCAGTACTTC,CAISGDPGEHQETQYF
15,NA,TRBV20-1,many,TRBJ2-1,TGCAGTGCAAACGACGGGTTGCTGGCCTACAATGAGCAGTTCTTC,CSANDGLLAYNEQFF
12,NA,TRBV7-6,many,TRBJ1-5,TGTGCCAGCAGCTTAGCGGGGCAGGGTTGTTATTTT,CASSLAGQGCYF
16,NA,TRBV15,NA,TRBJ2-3,TGTGCCACCAGCAGAGACGCGGCGGCTGGGCCAGATACGCAGTATTTT,CATSRDAAAGPDTQYF
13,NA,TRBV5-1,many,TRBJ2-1,TGCGCCAGCAGCTTGGTCCCTGGCGATGAGCAGTTCTTC,CASSLVPGDEQFF
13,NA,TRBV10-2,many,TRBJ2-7,TGCGCCAGCAGTGAGTCGTCGTGGTACGAGCAGTACTTC,CASSESSWYEQYF
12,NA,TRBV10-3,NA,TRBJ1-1,TGTGCCATCAGTGAGTCCCGGGTTGAAGCTTTCTTT,CAISESRVEAFF
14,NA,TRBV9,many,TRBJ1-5,TGTGCCAGCAGCGGGGGGGGTAGCAATCAGCCCCAGCATTTT,CASSGGGSNQPQHF
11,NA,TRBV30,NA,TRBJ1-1,TGTGCCTGGGGCCCGGGACCACCGGCTTTCTTT,CAWGPGPPAFF
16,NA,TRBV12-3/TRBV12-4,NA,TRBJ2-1,TGTGCCAGCAGCGCTACGATCTGGGGGATATACAATGAGCAGTTCTTC,CASSATIWGIYNEQFF
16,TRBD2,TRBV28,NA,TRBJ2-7,TGTGCCAGCAGCCGCTACCTAGCGGGAGCCCTCTACGAGCAGTACTTC,CASSRYLAGALYEQYF
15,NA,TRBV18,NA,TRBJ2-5,TGTGCCAGCTCACCCTCAGGGACTCTACTCGAGACCCAGTACTTC,CASSPSGTLLETQYF
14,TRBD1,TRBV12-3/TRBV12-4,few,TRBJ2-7,TGTGCCAGCAGTGAGACCCGGACAGGTTACGAGCAGTACTTC,CASSETRTGYEQYF
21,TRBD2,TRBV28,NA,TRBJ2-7,TGTGCCAGCAGTTCCCCCGCCGGGGGTAGAGCAGCGGGAGGGCCCGGCTACGAGCAGTACTTC,CASSSPAGGRAAGGPGYEQYF
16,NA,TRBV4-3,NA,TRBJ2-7,TGCGCCAGCAGCCAACGACCTTTACTAGATGTGTATGAGCAGTACTTC,CASSQRPLLDVYEQYF
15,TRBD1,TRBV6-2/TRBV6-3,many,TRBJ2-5,TGTGCCAGCAGTTACTACGGACAGGGGGCTGAGACCCAGTACTTC,CASSYYGQGAETQYF
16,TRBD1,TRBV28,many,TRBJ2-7,TGTGCCAGCAGTTTATCGCGCCTACGGACAGGCAGCGAGCAGTACTTC,CASSLSRLRTGSEQYF
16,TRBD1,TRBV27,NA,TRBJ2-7,TGTGCCAGCAGTTCGGTAGGGTCAGGGGGTTACTACGAGCAGTACTTC,CASSSVGSGGYYEQYF
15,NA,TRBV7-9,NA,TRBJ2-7,TGTGCCAGCGAGGAAGGCAGTAGAATGCGCTACGAGCAGTACTTC,CASEEGSRMRYEQYF